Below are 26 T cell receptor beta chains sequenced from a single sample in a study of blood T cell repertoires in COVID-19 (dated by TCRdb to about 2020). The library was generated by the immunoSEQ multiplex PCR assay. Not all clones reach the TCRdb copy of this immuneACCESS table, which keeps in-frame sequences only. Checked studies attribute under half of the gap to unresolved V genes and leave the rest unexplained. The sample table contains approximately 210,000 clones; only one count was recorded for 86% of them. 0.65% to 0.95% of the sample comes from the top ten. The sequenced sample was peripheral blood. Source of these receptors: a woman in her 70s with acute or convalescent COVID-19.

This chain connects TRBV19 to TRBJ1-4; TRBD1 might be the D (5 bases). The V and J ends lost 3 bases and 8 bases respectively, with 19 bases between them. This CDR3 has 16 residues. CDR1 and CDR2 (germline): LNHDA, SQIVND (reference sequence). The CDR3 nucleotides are TGTGCCAGTAGTATGGGAGGGGAGCCTTCGAGGGAAAAACTGTTTTTT. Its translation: CASSMGGEPSREKLFF. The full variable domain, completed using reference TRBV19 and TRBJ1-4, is DGGITQSPKYLFRKEGQNVTLSCEQNLNHDAMYWYRQDPGQGLRLIYYSQIVNDFQKGDIAEGYSVSREKKESFPLTVTSAQKNPTAFYLCASSMGGEPSREKLFFGSGTQLSVL.

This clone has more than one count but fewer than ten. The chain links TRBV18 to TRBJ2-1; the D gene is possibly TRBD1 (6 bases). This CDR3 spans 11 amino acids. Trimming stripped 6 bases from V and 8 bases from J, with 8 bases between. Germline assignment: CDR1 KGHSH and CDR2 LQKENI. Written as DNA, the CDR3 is TGTGCCAGCTCCAGACAGGATGAGCAGTTCTTC. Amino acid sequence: CASSRQDEQFF.

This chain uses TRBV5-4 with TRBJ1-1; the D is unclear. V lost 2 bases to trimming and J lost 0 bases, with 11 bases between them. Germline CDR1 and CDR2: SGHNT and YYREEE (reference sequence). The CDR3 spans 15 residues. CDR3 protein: CASSFPGSMNTEAFF. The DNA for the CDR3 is TGTGCCAGCAGCTTCCCTGGCAGTATGAACACTGAAGCTTTCTTT.

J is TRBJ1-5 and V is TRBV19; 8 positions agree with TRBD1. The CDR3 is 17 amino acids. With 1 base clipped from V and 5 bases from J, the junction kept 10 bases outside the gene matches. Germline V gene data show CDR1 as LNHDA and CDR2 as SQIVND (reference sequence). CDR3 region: CASSIAGQAPLDQPQHF. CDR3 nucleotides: TGTGCCAGTAGTATAGCGGGACAGGCGCCTTTGGATCAGCCCCAGCATTTT.

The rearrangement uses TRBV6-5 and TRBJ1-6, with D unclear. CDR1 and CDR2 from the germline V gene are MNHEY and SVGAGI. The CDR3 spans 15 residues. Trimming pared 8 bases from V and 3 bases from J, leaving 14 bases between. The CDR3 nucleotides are TGTGCCAGCGTTCTGCTGGACTTCTATAATTCACCCCTCCACTTT. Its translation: CASVLLDFYNSPLHF.

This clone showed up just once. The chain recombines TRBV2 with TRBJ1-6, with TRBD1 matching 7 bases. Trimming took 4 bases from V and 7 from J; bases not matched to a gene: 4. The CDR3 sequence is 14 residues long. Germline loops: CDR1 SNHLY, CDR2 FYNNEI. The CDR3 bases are TGTGCCAGCAGTGCAAAGGGGGCGAATTCACCCCTCCACTTT. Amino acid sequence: CASSAKGANSPLHF.

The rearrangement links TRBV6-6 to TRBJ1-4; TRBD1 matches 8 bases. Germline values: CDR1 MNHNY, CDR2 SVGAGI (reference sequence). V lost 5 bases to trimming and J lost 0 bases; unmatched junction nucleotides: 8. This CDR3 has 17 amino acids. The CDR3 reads CASSLGQGGATNEKLFF. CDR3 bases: TGTGCCAGCAGTCTCGGACAGGGAGGTGCAACTAATGAAAAACTGTTTTTT.

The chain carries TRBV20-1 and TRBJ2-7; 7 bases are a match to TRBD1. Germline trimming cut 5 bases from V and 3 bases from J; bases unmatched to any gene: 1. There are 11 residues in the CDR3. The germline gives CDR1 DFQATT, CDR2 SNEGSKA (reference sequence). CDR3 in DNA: TGCAGTGCTCGGGACAGCTACGAGCAGTACTTC. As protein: CSARDSYEQYF.

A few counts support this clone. CDR3 coding DNA: TGCGCCAGCAGCTTGGGGACAGAAAACTACGAGCAGTACTTC. Residues: CASSLGTENYEQYF. V is TRBV5-1 and J is TRBJ2-7, with a possible D match to TRBD1 (6 bases). This CDR3 spans 14 amino acids. The germline V and J ends were trimmed by 0 bases and 3 bases, with 10 bases remaining between them. Germline V gene data show CDR1 as SGHRS and CDR2 as YFSETQ.

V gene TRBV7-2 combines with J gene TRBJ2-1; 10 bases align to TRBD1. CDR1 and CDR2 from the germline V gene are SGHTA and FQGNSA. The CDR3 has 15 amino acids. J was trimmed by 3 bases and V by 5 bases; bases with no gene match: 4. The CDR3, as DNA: TGTGCCAGCAGCCGGGACAGGGGTATCTACAATGAGCAGTTCTTC. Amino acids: CASSRDRGIYNEQFF. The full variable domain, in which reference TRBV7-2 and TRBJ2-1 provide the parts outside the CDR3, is GAGVSQSPSNKVTEKGKDVELRCDPISGHTALYWYRQSLGQGLEFLIYFQGNSAPDKSGLPSDRFSAERTGGSVSTLTIQRTQQEDSAVYLCASSRDRGIYNEQFFGPGTRLTVL.

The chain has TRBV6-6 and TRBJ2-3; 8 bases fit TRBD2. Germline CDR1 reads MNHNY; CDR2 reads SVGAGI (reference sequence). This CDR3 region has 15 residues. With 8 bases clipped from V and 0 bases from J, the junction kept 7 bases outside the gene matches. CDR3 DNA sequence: TGTGCCAGCTTCGGGGGGGGACTTAGCACAGATACGCAGTATTTT. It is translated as CASFGGGLSTDTQYF.

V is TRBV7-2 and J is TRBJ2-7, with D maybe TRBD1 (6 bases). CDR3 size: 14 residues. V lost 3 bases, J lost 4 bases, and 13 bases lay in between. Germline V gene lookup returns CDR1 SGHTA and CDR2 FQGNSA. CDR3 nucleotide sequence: TGTGCCAGCAGCTTCCACGGGACACCGTACGAGCAGTACTTC. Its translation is CASSFHGTPYEQYF.

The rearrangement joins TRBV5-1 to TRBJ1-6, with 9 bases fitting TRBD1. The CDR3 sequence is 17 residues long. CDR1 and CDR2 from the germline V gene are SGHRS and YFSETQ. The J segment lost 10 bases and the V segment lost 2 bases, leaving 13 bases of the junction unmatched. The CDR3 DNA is TGCGCCAGCAGCTTAGGTAACACAGGGGGCGGAGGATCACCCCTCCACTTT. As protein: CASSLGNTGGGGSPLHF.

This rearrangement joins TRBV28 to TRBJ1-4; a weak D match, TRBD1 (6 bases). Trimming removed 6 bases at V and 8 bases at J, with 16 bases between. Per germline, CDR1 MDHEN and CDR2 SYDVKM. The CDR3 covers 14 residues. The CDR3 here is CASSSPTTGEKLFF. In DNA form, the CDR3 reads TGTGCCAGCAGCTCCCCTACTACAGGGGAAAAACTGTTTTTT.

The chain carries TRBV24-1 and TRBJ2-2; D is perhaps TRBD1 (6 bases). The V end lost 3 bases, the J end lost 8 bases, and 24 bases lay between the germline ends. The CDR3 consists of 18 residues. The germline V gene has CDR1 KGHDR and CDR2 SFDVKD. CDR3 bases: TGTGCCACCAGTGATCTTCCGCCGGGACACCCCCTAGGGGGGGAGCTGTTTTTT. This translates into CATSDLPPGHPLGGELFF.

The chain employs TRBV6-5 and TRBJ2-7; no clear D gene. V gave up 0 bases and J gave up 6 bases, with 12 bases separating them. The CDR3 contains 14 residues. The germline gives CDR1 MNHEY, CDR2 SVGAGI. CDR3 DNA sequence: TGTGCCAGCAGTTACTCGCAAATTCTAGGCGAGCAGTACTTC. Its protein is CASSYSQILGEQYF.

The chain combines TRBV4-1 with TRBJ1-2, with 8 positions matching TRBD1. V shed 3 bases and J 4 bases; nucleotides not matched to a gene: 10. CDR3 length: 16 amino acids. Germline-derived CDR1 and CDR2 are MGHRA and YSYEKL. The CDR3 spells CASSQSFIQGVYGYTF. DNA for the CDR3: TGCGCCAGCAGCCAGTCCTTTATACAGGGGGTCTATGGCTACACCTTC.

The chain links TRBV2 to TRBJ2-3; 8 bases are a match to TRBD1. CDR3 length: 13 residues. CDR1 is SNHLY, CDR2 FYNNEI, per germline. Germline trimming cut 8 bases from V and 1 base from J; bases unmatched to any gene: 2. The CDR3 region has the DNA TGTGCCAGCCCAGGGGGCCGCACAGATACGCAGTATTTT. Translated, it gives CASPGGRTDTQYF.

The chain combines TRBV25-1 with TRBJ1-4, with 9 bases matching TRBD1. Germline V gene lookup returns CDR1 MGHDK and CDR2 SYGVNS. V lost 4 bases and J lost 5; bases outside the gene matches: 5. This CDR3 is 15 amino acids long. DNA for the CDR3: TGTGCCAGCAGTGTGTTGACAGGGGGGAATGAAAAACTGTTTTTT. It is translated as CASSVLTGGNEKLFF.

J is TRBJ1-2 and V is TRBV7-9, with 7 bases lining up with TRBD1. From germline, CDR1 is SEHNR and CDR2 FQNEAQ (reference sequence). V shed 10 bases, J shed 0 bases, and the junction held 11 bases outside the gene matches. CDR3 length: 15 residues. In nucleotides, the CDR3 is TGTGCCACGGTTCCCGGGACAGCAACTAACTATGGCTACACCTTC. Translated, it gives CATVPGTATNYGYTF. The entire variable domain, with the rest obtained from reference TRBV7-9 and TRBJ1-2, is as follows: DTGVSQNPRHKITKRGQNVTFRCDPISEHNRLYWYRQTLGQGPEFLTYFQNEAQLEKSRLLSDRFSAERPKGSFSTLEIQRTEQGDSAMYLCATVPGTATNYGYTFGSGTRLTVV.

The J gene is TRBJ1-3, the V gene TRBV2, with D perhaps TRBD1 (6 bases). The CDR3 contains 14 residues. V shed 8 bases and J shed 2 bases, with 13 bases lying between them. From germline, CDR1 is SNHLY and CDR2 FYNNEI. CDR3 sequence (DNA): TGTGCCAGCCTCGGGAACAGGGCTGGAAACACCATATATTTT. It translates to CASLGNRAGNTIYF.

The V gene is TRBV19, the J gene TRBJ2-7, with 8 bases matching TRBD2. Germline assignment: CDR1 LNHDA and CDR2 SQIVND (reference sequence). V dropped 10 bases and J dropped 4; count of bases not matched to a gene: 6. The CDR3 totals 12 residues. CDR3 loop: CATRGGPYEQYF. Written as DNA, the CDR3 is TGTGCCACCCGGGGGGGGCCATACGAGCAGTACTTC.

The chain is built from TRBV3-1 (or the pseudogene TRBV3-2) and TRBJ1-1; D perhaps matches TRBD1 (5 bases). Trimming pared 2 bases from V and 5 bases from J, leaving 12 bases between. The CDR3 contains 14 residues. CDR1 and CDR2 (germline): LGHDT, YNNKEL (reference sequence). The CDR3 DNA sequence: TGTGCCAGCAGCCAACATCAGGGTGGGACTGAAGCTTTCTTT. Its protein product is CASSQHQGGTEAFF.

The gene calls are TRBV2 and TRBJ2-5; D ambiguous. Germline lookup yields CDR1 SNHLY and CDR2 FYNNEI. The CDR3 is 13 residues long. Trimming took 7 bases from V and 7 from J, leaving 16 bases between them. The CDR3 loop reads CASMGNGGGTQYF. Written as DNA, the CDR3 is TGTGCCAGCATGGGTAACGGCGGCGGGACCCAGTACTTC.

CDR3 sequence reads: CASSLVGGSEAFF. CDR3 nucleotides: TGTGCCAGCAGCTTAGTAGGGGGTTCTGAAGCTTTCTTT. This sequence joins TRBV5-4 and TRBJ1-1; D might be TRBD1 (6 bases). This CDR3 contains 13 residues. Germline CDR1 reads SGHNT; CDR2 reads YYREEE (reference sequence). The germline V and J ends were trimmed by 2 bases and 6 bases, with 11 bases remaining between them.

CDR3 amino acids: CASSLYASGQRAQYF. As DNA, the CDR3 is TGTGCCAGCAGCTTATATGCTAGCGGGCAAAGGGCCCAGTACTTC. The chain employs TRBV7-3 and TRBJ2-5; the match to TRBD2 covers 8 bases. Germline V gene sequence: CDR1 SGHTA, CDR2 FQGTGA. V lost 2 bases to trimming and J lost 9 bases; unmatched junction nucleotides: 11. This CDR3 contains 15 residues.